These 5 T cell receptor beta chains came from one sample sequenced in a study of shared clonotypes between healthy human individuals. As defined, naive CD8 cells were CD45RO-negative and positively selected for CCR7, with terminally differentiated effector memory CD45RA+ cells excluded. Clones were sequenced by immunoSEQ multiplex PCR, and TCRdb holds only the in-frame ones, with some missing. The data show about 1,800,000 clones, about 94% seen once. Input material: naive CD8+ T cells sorted from blood. The source of these receptors is a man in his late teens or twenties in good health.

The V gene is TRBV6-1, the J gene TRBJ2-3; D call uncertain. Per the germline V gene, CDR1 is MNHNS and CDR2 is SASEGT. V lost 3 bases, J lost 6 bases, and 7 bases lay in between. CDR3 size: 12 residues. The CDR3 DNA reads TGTGCCAGCAGTGATATTGGCGATACGCAGTATTTT. Translating it yields CASSDIGDTQYF.

The sample holds a few counts of this clone. The rearrangement joins TRBV9 to TRBJ2-7, with 8 bases aligning to TRBD1. V shed 0 bases and J 6 bases; nucleotides not matched to a gene: 2. The germline V gene has CDR1 SGDLS and CDR2 YYNGEE. CDR3 length equals 13 residues. DNA for the CDR3: TGTGCCAGCAGCGTAGGGACAGGGTTCGAGCAGTACTTC. It encodes CASSVGTGFEQYF.

The V gene is TRBV9, the J gene TRBJ2-1, with TRBD2 identical over 16 bases. With V trimmed by 4 bases and J by 7 bases, 8 bases remained unmatched. Germline V lookup: CDR1 SGDLS, CDR2 YYNGEE. The CDR3 loop spans 17 amino acids. CDR3 residues: CASSPHPGLAGGNEQFF. CDR3 sequence (DNA): TGTGCCAGCAGCCCCCACCCGGGACTAGCGGGAGGGAATGAGCAGTTCTTC. The full variable domain, rest sourced from reference TRBV9 and TRBJ2-1, is DSGVTQTPKHLITATGQRVTLRCSPRSGDLSVYWYQQSLDQGLQFLIQYYNGEERAKGNILERFSAQQFPDLHSELNLSSLELGDSALYFCASSPHPGLAGGNEQFFGPGTRLTVL.

The J gene is TRBJ2-1, the V gene TRBV6-5, with TRBD1 as a possible D gene (8 bases). Germline lookup yields CDR1 MNHEY and CDR2 SVGAGI. CDR3 length equals 16 residues. V lost 0 bases to trimming and J lost 8 bases, with 17 bases between them. The CDR3 loop is CASSYSAGQVIDEQFF. In nucleotides, the CDR3 is TGTGCCAGCAGTTACTCAGCGGGACAGGTGATAGATGAGCAGTTCTTC.

The chain links TRBV19 to TRBJ1-2; D possibly corresponds to TRBD1 (6 bases). V was clipped by 6 bases and J by 4 bases, with 18 bases between them. CDR3 size: 15 residues. Germline V lookup: CDR1 LNHDA, CDR2 SQIVND (reference sequence). The CDR3 sequence: CASRGGGLHLYGYTF. The DNA for the CDR3 is TGTGCCAGTAGAGGCGGGGGCCTCCATCTCTATGGCTACACCTTC.